This TCR beta chain was profiled in a study of somatic mutations in cytotoxic T cells in rheumatoid arthritis. The protocol was immunoSEQ multiplex PCR, while the TCRdb copy is restricted to in-frame clones and leaves out a portion. The table lists about 26,000 clones, around 76% of them singletons. Whole-study results and caveats: For about an eighth of the roughly 60 patients, a single CD8+ clone accounted for more than 20% of CD8+ cells. CD8+ clonality rose with age in rheumatoid arthritis patients, not healthy controls. Multiple comparisons were not accounted for in the slight TRBV07 underrepresentation seen in rheumatoid arthritis patients.

Germline V CDR1 and CDR2: MNHEY, SMNVEV (reference sequence). The CDR3 runs to 14 residues. Trimming removed 6 bases at V and 1 base at J, with 9 bases between. Notes on this clone: No antigen is known for it.

This sequence joins TRBV27 and TRBJ2-2, with D tentatively TRBD1 (6 bases). Sequencing was done on a sample of CD8+ T cells sorted from blood. The receptor's source is a man in his fifties or sixties in good health. CDR3 amino acids: CASRKGQNTGELFF. The DNA for the CDR3 is TGTGCCAGCAGGAAGGGACAGAACACCGGGGAGCTGTTTTTT.